What follows are 8 T cell receptor beta chains derived from one specimen sequenced in a study of cytomegalovirus exposure and HLA in healthy donors. Amplification used 60 Vbeta primers and 13 Jbeta primers. Here immunoSEQ multiplex PCR was the method, and the copy in TCRdb shows in-frame clones only, minus some. The sample has about 110,000 clones, roughly 80% seen once. Sequencing was performed on PBMCs. The receptors originated from a man under 40 in good health and CMV-seropositive.

The chain has TRBV4-1 and TRBJ2-2; maybe TRBD2 (6 bases). Germline values: CDR1 MGHRA, CDR2 YSYEKL. V lost 2 bases, J lost 7 bases, and 14 bases lay in between. There are 15 residues in the CDR3. The CDR3 coding sequence is TGCGCCAGCAGCCAACTGGGGGGAAGGGGCGGGGAGCTGTTTTTT. Encoded protein: CASSQLGGRGGELFF.

The gene calls are TRBV6-1 and TRBJ1-5, with TRBD1 as a possible D gene (5 bases). This CDR3 contains 15 residues. Trimming cost V 2 bases and J 5 bases, with 13 bases left between them. CDR1 and CDR2 (germline): MNHNS, SASEGT. This CDR3 is CASSERAAQDQPQHF. CDR3 bases: TGTGCCAGCAGTGAAAGGGCCGCACAGGATCAGCCCCAGCATTTT.

This clone was counted only a few times. V and J are TRBV5-1 and TRBJ2-2; 14 nucleotides align to TRBD2. The CDR3 totals 19 residues. In germline, CDR1 is SGHRS, CDR2 YFSETQ. Germline trimming cut 2 bases from V and 2 bases from J; bases unmatched to any gene: 8. CDR3 sequence (DNA): TGCGCCAGCAGCTTCCCGGGACTAGCGGGGGCCAAAAACACCGGGGAGCTGTTTTTT. The encoded protein is CASSFPGLAGAKNTGELFF.

The chain employs TRBV11-2 and TRBJ2-7, with 7 bases matching TRBD2. The germline gives CDR1 SGHAT, CDR2 FQNNGV. After removal of 5 bases from V and 4 bases from J, the junction contained 11 bases not matched to a gene. This CDR3 region has 15 residues. In DNA form, the CDR3 reads TGTGCCAGCAGCCCCCAGGTGGCGGGGGAGTACGAGCAGTACTTC. As protein: CASSPQVAGEYEQYF.

The V and J genes are TRBV2 and TRBJ2-7; D remains unclear. The CDR3 is 13 amino acids. Germline V gene data show CDR1 as SNHLY and CDR2 as FYNNEI. Trimming took off 5 bases at V and 3 bases at J, with 11 bases between the two ends. The CDR3 DNA reads TGTGCCAGCAGTCAAGTATCCCGCTACGAGCAGTACTTC. Amino acid sequence: CASSQVSRYEQYF.

V is TRBV7-2 and J is TRBJ2-1, with 9 bases that match TRBD2. This CDR3 region has 16 residues. Trimming took 0 bases from V and 2 from J; bases not matched to a gene: 2. Per the germline V gene, CDR1 is SGHTA and CDR2 is FQGNSA. The CDR3 loop is CASSLAGGGAYNEQFF. The CDR3 region has the DNA TGTGCCAGCAGCTTAGCGGGCGGGGGGGCCTACAATGAGCAGTTCTTC.

The rearrangement links TRBV7-9 to TRBJ2-7, with D possibly matching TRBD1 (5 bases). The CDR3 loop spans 15 amino acids. Germline loops: CDR1 SEHNR, CDR2 FQNEAQ (reference sequence). Deletions cut 5 bases from V and 6 bases from J, with 20 bases between. The CDR3 sequence: CASSTQESPLSEQYF. CDR3 nucleotides: TGTGCCAGCAGCACACAGGAGAGTCCGCTAAGCGAGCAGTACTTC.

The table lists this clone with a count of one. The chain couples TRBV15 to TRBJ1-6, with a tentative D call TRBD1 (6 bases). The CDR3 is 19 residues long. V was pared by 2 bases and J by 5 bases, with 22 bases between. Germline-derived CDR1 and CDR2 are LNHNV and YYDKDF (reference sequence). CDR3 in DNA: TGTGCCACCAGCAGAACTGGGATGGGGGGGGCGGTCCATAATTCACCCCTCCACTTT. As protein: CATSRTGMGGAVHNSPLHF.